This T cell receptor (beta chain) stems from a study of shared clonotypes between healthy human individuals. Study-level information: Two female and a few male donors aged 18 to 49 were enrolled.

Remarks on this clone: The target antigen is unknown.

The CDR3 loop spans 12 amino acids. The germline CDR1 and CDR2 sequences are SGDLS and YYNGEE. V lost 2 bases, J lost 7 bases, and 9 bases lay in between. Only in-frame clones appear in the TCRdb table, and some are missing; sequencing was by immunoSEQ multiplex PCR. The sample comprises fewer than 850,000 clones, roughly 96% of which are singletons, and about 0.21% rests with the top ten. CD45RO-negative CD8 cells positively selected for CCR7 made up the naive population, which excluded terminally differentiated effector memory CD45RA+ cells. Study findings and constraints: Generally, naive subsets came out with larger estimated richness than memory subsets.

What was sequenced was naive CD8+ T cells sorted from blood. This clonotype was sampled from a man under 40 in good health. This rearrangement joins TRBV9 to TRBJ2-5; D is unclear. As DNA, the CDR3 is TGTGCCAGCAGCGTTGGATCGGGGACCCAGTACTTC. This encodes CASSVGSGTQYF.